Listed here are 31 T cell receptor beta chains from one sample, sequenced in a study of metastatic and nonmetastatic thyroid tumors. Through MiXCR, TCRdb re-clonotyped the PCR reads. The sample consists of fewer than 30,000 clones, roughly 19% of them appearing once. There were no patients who had received any treatment before thyroid surgery. Sequencing input: blood. These TCRs come from a male donor with papillary thyroid cancer or a benign thyroid nodule (not recorded which). Some clones in this sample may be carry-over from other donors' samples.

This clone was detected many times. The rearrangement uses TRBV29-1 and TRBJ1-2; 10 bases agree with TRBD1. Germline V gene data show CDR1 as SQVTM and CDR2 as ANQGSEA. The CDR3 loop spans 14 amino acids. V shed 6 bases and J 1 base; nucleotides not matched to a gene: 5. The CDR3, as DNA: TGCAGCGTCAGGGACAGGGGCTTTAACTATGGCTACACCTTC. Translated, it gives CSVRDRGFNYGYTF.

This clone was found many times. The genes are TRBV6-4 and TRBJ2-1, with TRBD2 matching over 14 bases. The CDR3 length is 16 residues. J lost 9 bases, V lost 3 bases, and 7 bases had no gene match. Per germline, CDR1 MRHNA and CDR2 SNTAGT. CDR3 protein: CASSEGTSGSLFEQFF. CDR3 DNA sequence: TGTGCCAGCAGTGAGGGGACTAGCGGGAGTTTGTTTGAGCAGTTCTTC.

This clone was detected many times. This chain uses TRBV12-3 or TRBV12-4 with TRBJ2-1; tentative D call: TRBD2 (6 bases). V lost 4 bases and J lost 0, with 10 bases in between. This CDR3 is 15 amino acids long. CDR3: CASSSLAPSYNEQFF. DNA for the CDR3: TGTGCCAGCAGTTCCCTAGCGCCCTCCTACAATGAGCAGTTCTTC.

Points on this clone: Germline is not matched at one junction end, which may reflect a read error. This chain connects TRBV2 to TRBJ2-2, with 7 bases lining up with TRBD2. CDR3 length equals 16 residues. Germline loops: CDR1 SNHLY, CDR2 FYNNEI. CDR3 nucleotide sequence: TGTGCGAGCAGTGGCCACCGCGGGGGTGGGACCGGGGAGCTGCTTTTT. Translated, it gives CASSGHRGGGTGELLF.

Remarks on this clone: The CDR3 does not close with the conserved phenylalanine or tryptophan, likely indicating a read error. Because the CDR3's place on the DNA is in doubt, the DNA is left out and the CDR3 is given as listed by TCRdb. The chain has TRBV28 and TRBJ1-2; TRBD1 is taken as the D call from the table, unchecked against the DNA. The CDR3 totals 14 residues, both ends included. Per the germline V gene, CDR1 is MDHEN and CDR2 is SYDVKM. This chain's CDR3 is CASSFGRGRYGDTY.

The chain carries TRBV19 and TRBJ1-1; tentatively, D is TRBD1 (5 bases). V shed 5 bases and J shed 4 bases, with 20 bases lying between them. This CDR3 spans 16 amino acids. Germline CDR1 reads LNHDA; CDR2 reads SQIVND (reference sequence). CDR3 in amino acids: CASSQWGAVSCTEAFF. CDR3 nucleotides: TGTGCCAGTAGTCAGTGGGGCGCCGTAAGTTGCACTGAAGCTTTCTTT.

This clone has a count of ten or more. The junction does not match germline at one end; this may be a read error. This chain joins TRBV6-4 and TRBJ1-2; TRBD1 aligns across 7 bases. This CDR3 spans 13 amino acids. In germline, CDR1 is MRHNA, CDR2 SNTAGT. The DNA for the CDR3 is TGTGCCAGCAGTGCCCCCACAGGGGTATTCCCTGACTTC. It yields the protein CASSAPTGVFPDF.

The sample holds many counts of this clone. The V and J genes are TRBV18 and TRBJ2-7; D not certain. Trimming pared 2 bases from V and 0 bases from J, leaving 2 bases between. This CDR3 is 12 amino acids long. Per germline, CDR1 KGHSH and CDR2 LQKENI. The CDR3 here is CASSPSSYEQYF. CDR3 in DNA: TGTGCCAGCTCACCATCCTCCTACGAGCAGTACTTC.

The table lists this clone with a few counts. Possible read error: a much larger clone is one base away. Other DNA sequences in the same sample also yield this CDR3. The genes are TRBV2 and TRBJ1-1; D perhaps matches TRBD1 (6 bases). Deletions cut 6 bases from V and 4 bases from J, with 15 bases between. CDR1 and CDR2 from the germline V gene are SNHLY and FYNNEI. The CDR3 runs 14 residues. CDR3 residues: CASRRGGGSTEAFF. The CDR3 DNA reads TGTGCCAGCAGGAGGGGGGGGGGTAGCACTGAAGCTTTCTTT.

The chain couples TRBV11-3 to TRBJ2-5; no clear D gene. Per the germline V gene, CDR1 is SGHNT and CDR2 is YENEEA. This CDR3 is 13 amino acids long. The germline V and J ends were trimmed by 6 bases and 7 bases, with 15 bases remaining between them. CDR3 DNA sequence: TGTGCCAGCAGTGTTCGTGGGGATGGGACCCAGTACTTC. Protein sequence: CASSVRGDGTQYF.

Ten or more counts support this clone. The V call is TRBV28, the J call TRBJ2-7, with D possibly TRBD2 on 5 matching bases. The CDR3 has 15 residues. With 5 bases removed from V and 7 bases from J, the gap between germline ends came to 21 bases. Germline V CDR1 and CDR2: MDHEN, SYDVKM. This chain's CDR3 is CASSLEGRARREQYF. CDR3 in DNA: TGTGCCAGCAGTCTAGAGGGTCGGGCTAGGAGGGAGCAGTACTTC.

The chain combines TRBV7-9 with TRBJ2-7; D may be TRBD1 (7 bases). Trimming left V 9 bases short and J 3 bases short, with 12 bases between. The CDR3 has 12 residues. Germline CDR1 and CDR2: SEHNR and FQNEAQ (reference sequence). The CDR3 bases are TGTGCCAGTGCCAGGGGGGTCTACGAGCAGTACTTC. It codes for CASARGVYEQYF. Using reference TRBV7-9 and TRBJ2-7 for the parts outside the CDR3, the full variable domain is DTGVSQNPRHKITKRGQNVTFRCDPISEHNRLYWYRQTLGQGPEFLTYFQNEAQLEKSRLLSDRFSAERPKGSFSTLEIQRTEQGDSAMYLCASARGVYEQYFGPGTRLTVT.

To note about this clone: Just one base apart from a much larger clone, this may be a read error. Within the sample, other DNA sequences also encode this same CDR3. The rearrangement uses TRBV29-1 and TRBJ2-5; D gene ambiguous. V was clipped by 5 bases and J by 7 bases, with 11 bases between them. The CDR3 runs to 11 residues. Germline V lookup: CDR1 SQVTM, CDR2 ANQGSEA. The DNA of the CDR3 is TGCAGCGTTTTAGGTGGTCCGACCCAGTACTTC. Translating it yields CSVLGGPTQYF.

In its sample, this clone was seen many times. The chain uses TRBV9 and TRBJ1-3, with TRBD1 matching 7 bases. Germline V gene data show CDR1 as SGDLS and CDR2 as YYNGEE. V lost 3 bases to trimming and J lost 3 bases; unmatched junction nucleotides: 12. The CDR3 extends over 17 amino acids. The CDR3 DNA reads as TGTGCCAGCAGCGCGACCATACAGACAGGGTTTGGAAACACCATATATTTT. This codes for CASSATIQTGFGNTIYF.

The chain uses TRBV13 and TRBJ1-1; weak D call: TRBD1 (6 bases). Deletions cut 5 bases from V and 0 bases from J, with 16 bases between. CDR1 PRHDT and CDR2 FYEKMQ come from the germline V gene (reference sequence). The CDR3 contains 16 residues. The CDR3 reads CASSTPNRVMNTEAFF. The CDR3 nucleotides are TGTGCCAGCAGCACCCCCAACAGGGTGATGAACACTGAAGCTTTCTTT.

This clone was detected ten times or more. The gene calls are TRBV19 and TRBJ1-1; the match to TRBD1 covers 7 bases. V was pared by 3 bases and J by 3 bases, with 19 bases of the junction left unmatched. CDR3 length equals 19 residues. Germline values: CDR1 LNHDA, CDR2 SQIVND (reference sequence). CDR3: CASSMHPGTARGHDTEAFF. CDR3 nucleotide sequence: TGTGCCAGTAGTATGCACCCCGGGACAGCTAGGGGACACGACACTGAAGCTTTCTTT.

This clone was seen ten or more times. J is TRBJ2-3 and V is TRBV9; TRBD1 or TRBD2 may be the D gene (6 bases each). Trimming left V 4 bases short and J 7 bases short, with 22 bases between. The CDR3 runs 16 residues. Germline V lookup: CDR1 SGDLS, CDR2 YYNGEE. CDR3 residues: CASSLTLGGSRYTQYF. The CDR3 DNA sequence: TGTGCCAGCAGCCTCACTTTAGGGGGGAGTCGGTATACGCAGTATTTT.

This clone came up many times. The rearrangement uses TRBV13 and TRBJ2-1; D gene unclear. This CDR3 comprises 14 residues. Germline values: CDR1 PRHDT, CDR2 FYEKMQ (reference sequence). Trimming stripped 0 bases from V and 16 bases from J, with 19 bases between. The CDR3 region is CASSLGLPADGRFF. CDR3 sequence (DNA): TGTGCCAGCAGCTTAGGCTTACCGGCAGACGGGCGATTCTTC. Variable domain in full (rest from reference TRBV13 and TRBJ2-1): AAGVIQSPRHLIKEKRETATLKCYPIPRHDTVYWYQQGPGQDPQFLISFYEKMQSDKGSIPDRFSAQQFSDYHSELNMSSLELGDSALYFCASSLGLPADGRFFGPGTRLTVL.

In the case of this clone: Compared with germline, one end of the junction differs, possibly owing to a read error. J is TRBJ2-7 and V is TRBV6-1; 8 bases are shared with TRBD1. The CDR3 is 15 residues long. Germline V gene lookup returns CDR1 MNHNS and CDR2 SASEGT. The CDR3: CASSGWDRSSYKQYF. CDR3 sequence (DNA): TGTGCGAGCAGTGGTTGGGACAGGTCTTCGTACAAGCAGTACTTC.

This clone has a count of ten or more. The rearrangement joins TRBV28 to TRBJ2-7; D is possibly TRBD1 or TRBD2 (5 bases each). Germline V gives CDR1 MDHEN, CDR2 SYDVKM. Trimming cost V 4 bases and J 0 bases, with 10 bases left between them. This CDR3 contains 14 residues. The CDR3 DNA is TGTGCCAGCAGTTCCGGGGCCGCCTCCTACGAGCAGTACTTC. This sequence encodes CASSSGAASYEQYF.

Turning to this clone: Since the CDR3 does not end with the conserved phenylalanine or tryptophan, this likely comes from a read error. V and J are TRBV3-1 and TRBJ1-4, with D unclear. The CDR3 loop spans 15 amino acids. Trimming pared 4 bases from V and 4 bases from J, leaving 13 bases between. Germline V gene lookup returns CDR1 LGHDT and CDR2 YNNKEL (reference sequence). As DNA, the CDR3 is TGTGCCAGCAGCCTAACCTCCGGACTTAATGAAAAACTGTTTTTA. Protein sequence: CASSLTSGLNEKLFL.

In this sample, this clone turned up many times. V usage is TRBV20-1 and J usage is TRBJ2-3, with 9 nucleotides matching TRBD2. The CDR3 totals 14 residues. Germline V CDR1 and CDR2: DFQATT, SNEGSKA (reference sequence). Trimming cost V 5 bases and J 3 bases; bases outside gene matches: 6. The CDR3 region is CSAPQSGGTDTQYF. Here the CDR3 DNA reads TGCAGTGCTCCCCAGAGCGGGGGGACAGATACGCAGTATTTT.

For this clone: At one end the junction does not follow the germline gene, possibly because of a read error. The V call is TRBV20-1, the J call TRBJ2-3, with TRBD2 matching 13 bases. This CDR3 is 18 amino acids long. Germline V gives CDR1 DFQATT, CDR2 SNEGSKA (reference sequence). CDR3 sequence reads: CSARGGGLAGVYTDTQYF. Here the CDR3 DNA reads TGCAGTGCAAGAGGGGGTGGACTAGCGGGGGTCTACACAGATACGCAGTATTTT.

This clone was counted ten times or more. This chain links TRBV5-1 with TRBJ1-2; D may be TRBD1 (5 bases). Germline V gene lookup returns CDR1 SGHRS and CDR2 YFSETQ. V shed 0 bases and J shed 7 bases, with 19 bases lying between them. This CDR3 comprises 16 residues. CDR3 sequence: CASSLARVVGNGGYTF. CDR3 nucleotide sequence: TGCGCCAGCAGCTTGGCCAGGGTGGTAGGGAATGGTGGCTACACCTTC.

The V call is TRBV6-4, the J call TRBJ1-2, with 8 bases that match TRBD1. In germline, CDR1 is MRHNA, CDR2 SNTAGT. The CDR3 totals 15 residues. The V gene end was trimmed by 0 bases and the J gene end by 4 bases; junction bases not matched to a gene: 4. As DNA, the CDR3 is TGTGCCAGCAGTGACTCAGCGGGGACAGGCTATGGCTACACCTTC. Translating gives CASSDSAGTGYGYTF.

This clone came up many times. The chain employs TRBV10-1 and TRBJ2-2; D is undetermined. CDR1 is WNHNN and CDR2 is SYGVQD in the germline V gene (reference sequence). V lost 2 bases, J lost 3 bases, and 4 bases lay in between. The CDR3 has 13 residues. The CDR3 region is CASSERDTGELFF. The CDR3 DNA follows: TGCGCCAGCAGTGAGCGGGACACCGGGGAGCTGTTTTTT.

This clone was picked up many times. The chain is built from TRBV11-3 and TRBJ2-3; weak D call: TRBD2 (5 bases). Trimming left V 2 bases short and J 2 bases short, with 11 bases between. CDR3 length equals 15 residues. CDR1 is SGHNT and CDR2 is YENEEA in the germline V gene. The DNA of the CDR3 is TGTGCCAGCAGCTTAACGGGAACCTTCACAGATACGCAGTATTTT. It translates to CASSLTGTFTDTQYF.

This clone occurred many times. The J gene is TRBJ2-7, the V gene TRBV20-1; D perhaps matches TRBD2 (6 bases). CDR3 length: 14 residues. In germline, CDR1 is DFQATT, CDR2 SNEGSKA (reference sequence). The germline V and J ends were trimmed by 7 bases and 0 bases, with 16 bases remaining between them. In DNA form, the CDR3 reads TGCAGTGGAAGACTAGTTGGAAGCTCCTACGAGCAGTACTTC. This gives the protein CSGRLVGSSYEQYF.

This clone was found many times. The chain uses TRBV28 and TRBJ2-3, with TRBD2 matching over 7 bases. Germline values: CDR1 MDHEN, CDR2 SYDVKM. The CDR3 is 18 residues long. The V gene end was trimmed by 6 bases and the J gene end by 0 bases; junction bases not matched to a gene: 15. CDR3: CASRRRGDLLSSTDTQYF. Written as DNA, the CDR3 is TGTGCCAGCAGAAGACGGGGGGACCTCCTCTCTAGCACAGATACGCAGTATTTT.

This clone has ten or more counts. The chain links TRBV5-1 to TRBJ2-1; D tentatively fits TRBD1 or TRBD2 (5 bases each). Between the trimmed V and J ends, which lost 0 bases and 2 bases, there was a span of 9 bases. Germline-derived CDR1 and CDR2 are SGHRS and YFSETQ. This CDR3 comprises 15 residues. CDR3 DNA: TGCGCCAGCAGCTTGGGTGGGGGAGCCTACAATGAGCAGTTCTTC. This translates into CASSLGGGAYNEQFF.

For this clone: An end of the junction does not agree with germline; a read error may underlie this. This CDR3 is CSARDPRISYNEQMF. CDR3 coding DNA: TGCAGTGCTAGAGATCCGCGGATCTCCTACAATGAGCAGATGTTC. The rearrangement joins TRBV20-1 to TRBJ2-1; D ambiguous. Germline CDR1 reads DFQATT; CDR2 reads SNEGSKA (reference sequence). The CDR3 extends over 15 amino acids.